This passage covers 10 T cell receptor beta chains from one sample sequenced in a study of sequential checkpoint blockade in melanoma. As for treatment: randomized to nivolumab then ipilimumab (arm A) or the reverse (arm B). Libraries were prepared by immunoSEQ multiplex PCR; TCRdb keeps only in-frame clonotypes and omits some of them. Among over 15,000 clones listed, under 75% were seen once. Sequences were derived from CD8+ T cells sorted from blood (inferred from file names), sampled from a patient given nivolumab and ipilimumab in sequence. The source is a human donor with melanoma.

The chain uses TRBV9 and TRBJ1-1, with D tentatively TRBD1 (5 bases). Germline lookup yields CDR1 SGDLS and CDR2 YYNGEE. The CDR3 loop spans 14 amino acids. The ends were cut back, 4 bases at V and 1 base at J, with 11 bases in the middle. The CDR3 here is CASSTGDRNTEAFF. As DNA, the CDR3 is TGTGCCAGCAGCACCGGAGACAGGAACACTGAAGCTTTCTTT.

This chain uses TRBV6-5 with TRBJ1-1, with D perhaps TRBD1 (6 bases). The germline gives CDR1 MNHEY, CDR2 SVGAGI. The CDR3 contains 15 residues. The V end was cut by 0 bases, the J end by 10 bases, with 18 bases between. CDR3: CASSYSGGQGGRAFF. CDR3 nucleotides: TGTGCCAGCAGTTACTCGGGGGGGCAGGGCGGCCGAGCTTTCTTT.

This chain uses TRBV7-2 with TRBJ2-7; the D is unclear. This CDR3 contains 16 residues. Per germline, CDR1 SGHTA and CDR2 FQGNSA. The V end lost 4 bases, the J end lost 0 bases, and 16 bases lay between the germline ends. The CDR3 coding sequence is TGTGCCAGCAGCTCCCCCGGCGGATTGAGCTCCTACGAGCAGTACTTC. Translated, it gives CASSSPGGLSSYEQYF.

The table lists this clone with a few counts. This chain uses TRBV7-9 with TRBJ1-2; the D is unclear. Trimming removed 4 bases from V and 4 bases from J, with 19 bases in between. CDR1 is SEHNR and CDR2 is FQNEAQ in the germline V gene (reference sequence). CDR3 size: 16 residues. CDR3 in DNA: TGTGCCAGCAGCTCTCGTGAGGGCCGTACTTTCTATGGCTACACCTTC. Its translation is CASSSREGRTFYGYTF.

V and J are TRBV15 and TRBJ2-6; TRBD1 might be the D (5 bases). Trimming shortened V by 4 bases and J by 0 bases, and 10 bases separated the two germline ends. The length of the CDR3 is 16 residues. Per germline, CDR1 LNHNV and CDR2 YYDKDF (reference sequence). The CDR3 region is CATSILRGSGANVLTF. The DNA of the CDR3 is TGTGCCACCAGCATCCTAAGGGGCTCTGGGGCCAACGTCCTGACTTTC.

CDR3 DNA: TGTGCCACCAGCAGAGATGGAGGAAGCACAGATACGCAGTATTTT. This sequence encodes CATSRDGGSTDTQYF. The gene calls are TRBV15 and TRBJ2-3, with a tentative D call TRBD2 (5 bases). V was clipped by 0 bases and J by 0 bases, with 7 bases between them. In germline, CDR1 is LNHNV, CDR2 YYDKDF (reference sequence). This CDR3 contains 15 residues.

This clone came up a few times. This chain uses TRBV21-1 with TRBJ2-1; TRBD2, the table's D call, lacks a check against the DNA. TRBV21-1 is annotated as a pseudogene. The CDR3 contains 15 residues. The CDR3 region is CASSKAGSGGNEQFF. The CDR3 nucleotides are TGTGCCAGCAGCAAGGCGGGATCCGGCGGCAATGAGCAGTTCTTC.

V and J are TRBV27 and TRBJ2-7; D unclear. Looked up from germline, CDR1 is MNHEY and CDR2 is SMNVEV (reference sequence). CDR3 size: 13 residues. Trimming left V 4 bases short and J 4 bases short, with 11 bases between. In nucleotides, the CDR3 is TGTGCCAGCAGTTCCCCACGCCAGTACGAGCAGTACTTC. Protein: CASSSPRQYEQYF.

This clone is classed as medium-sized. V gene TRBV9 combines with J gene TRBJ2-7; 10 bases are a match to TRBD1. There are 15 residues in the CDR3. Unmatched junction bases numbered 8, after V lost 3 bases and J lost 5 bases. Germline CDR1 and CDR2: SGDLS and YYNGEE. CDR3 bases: TGTGCCAGCAGCGCCTCCGGGACAGGGGCACACGAGCAGTACTTC. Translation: CASSASGTGAHEQYF.

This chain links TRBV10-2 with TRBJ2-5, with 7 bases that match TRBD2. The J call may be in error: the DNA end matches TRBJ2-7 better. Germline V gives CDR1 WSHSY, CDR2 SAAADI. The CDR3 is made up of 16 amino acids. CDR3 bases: TGCGCCAGCAGTGAGTCAACCCAGCGGGATCTCTACGAGCAGTACTTC. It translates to CASSESTQRDLYEQYF.